One sample yielded the 23 T cell receptor beta chains listed below, sequenced in a study of T-cell memory formation after mild COVID-19. Using its own MiXCR run on the 5' RACE reads, TCRdb lists one record per CDR3 protein. The sample records 360,000 or so distinct CDR3 sequences, 25% to 30% being singletons. Sequencing was done on a sample of PBMCs or a T cell subset sorted from them (not recorded which). The receptor set was obtained from an adult woman who had mild COVID-19 (a few samples of this study predate the infection). Cell type and time point are not known.

This chain connects TRBV5-6 to TRBJ2-3; TRBD2 is a possible D gene (5 bases). Germline CDR1 SGHDT, CDR2 YYEEEE. CDR3 length: 14 amino acids. The V end was cut by 3 bases, the J end by 4 bases, with 12 bases between. The CDR3 DNA reads as TGTGCCAGCAGCTCGGGGAAGTGGTCAGATACGCAGTATTTT. It is translated as CASSSGKWSDTQYF.

This clonotype was seen a few times. The chain combines TRBV24-1 with TRBJ2-1, with TRBD2 matching over 9 bases. This CDR3 has 17 amino acids. In germline, CDR1 is KGHDR, CDR2 SFDVKD. Trimming at V came to 3 bases and at J to 6 bases, leaving 11 bases not matched to a gene. CDR3 DNA sequence: TGTGCCACCAGTGATCTGAAGACTAGCGGAAGGTCCAATGAGCAGTTCTTC. Encoded protein: CATSDLKTSGRSNEQFF.

There are a few counts of this clonotype. The V and J genes are TRBV5-1 and TRBJ2-5; D gene unclear. The CDR3 is made up of 14 amino acids. Trimming removed 1 base from V and 4 bases from J, with 11 bases in between. Germline-derived CDR1 and CDR2 are SGHRS and YFSETQ. CDR3 sequence (DNA): TGCGCCAGCAGCTTGTCGGCAGACGGAGAGACCCAGTACTTC. Encoded protein: CASSLSADGETQYF.

The genes are TRBV20-1 and TRBJ2-5; 11 bases align to TRBD2. The V and J ends lost 3 bases and 3 bases, in that order; junction bases with no gene match: 3. In germline, CDR1 is DFQATT, CDR2 SNEGSKA (reference sequence). The CDR3 runs to 14 residues. The CDR3 bases are TGCAGTGCTAGGACGACTAGCGGGGAAGAGACCCAGTACTTC. Translation: CSARTTSGEETQYF.

This clonotype has more than one count but fewer than ten. The chain is built from TRBV6-5 and TRBJ2-4, with D possibly being TRBD2 (5 bases). Trimming removed 6 bases at V and 0 bases at J, with 18 bases between. CDR3 length equals 17 residues. Germline-derived CDR1 and CDR2 are MNHEY and SVGAGI. The chain's CDR3 is CASSPPRGHGAKNIQYF. The CDR3 nucleotides read TGTGCCAGCAGCCCCCCCCGAGGGCATGGAGCCAAAAACATTCAGTACTTC.

The count of this clonotype is one. V and J are TRBV30 and TRBJ1-2; D remains unclear. The germline V gene encodes CDR1 GTSNPN and CDR2 SVGIG (reference sequence). This CDR3 spans 12 amino acids. With 0 bases removed from V and 4 bases from J, the gap between germline ends came to 6 bases. In DNA, the CDR3 is TGTGCCTGGAGTGTACTAACCTATGGCTACACCTTC. It specifies CAWSVLTYGYTF.

This clonotype was picked up a small number of times. The chain couples TRBV7-9 to TRBJ2-1, with 11 positions matching TRBD2. Looked up from germline, CDR1 is SEHNR and CDR2 is FQNEAQ (reference sequence). The CDR3 covers 15 residues. Trimming removed 8 bases from V and 7 bases from J; junction bases left unmatched: 10. CDR3 amino acids: CASYLLAGERNEQFF. Written as DNA, the CDR3 is TGTGCCAGCTATCTACTAGCGGGAGAGAGGAATGAGCAGTTCTTC.

The gene calls are TRBV20-1 and TRBJ1-1; 8 bases are shared with TRBD1. J lost 1 base, V lost 8 bases, and 12 bases had no gene match. This CDR3 comprises 15 residues. Germline CDR1 is DFQATT and CDR2 is SNEGSKA (reference sequence). The chain's CDR3 is CSRIPVDRGNTEAFF. The CDR3 nucleotides read TGCAGTCGCATCCCCGTAGACAGGGGGAACACTGAAGCTTTCTTT.

In its sample, this clonotype was seen a few times. The chain has TRBV7-9 and TRBJ1-1; D unclear. Trimming left V 1 base short and J 6 bases short, with 12 bases between. The CDR3 is 14 amino acids. Germline assignment: CDR1 SEHNR and CDR2 FQNEAQ (reference sequence). This CDR3 is CASSLGLGFAEAFF. DNA of the CDR3: TGTGCCAGCAGCTTAGGGTTGGGTTTCGCTGAAGCTTTCTTT.

The CDR3 DNA reads as TGCAGTGCTAGAGAGGACAGGCCAAACACTGAAGCTTTCTTT. Protein product: CSAREDRPNTEAFF. The V and J genes are TRBV20-1 and TRBJ1-1, with TRBD1 identical over 7 bases. Germline V gene sequence: CDR1 DFQATT, CDR2 SNEGSKA (reference sequence). The CDR3 is made up of 14 amino acids. V was pared by 0 bases and J by 2 bases, with 3 bases of the junction left unmatched.

This clonotype has more than one count but fewer than ten. This chain uses TRBV10-3 with TRBJ2-7; 11 bases line up with TRBD2. Germline-derived CDR1 and CDR2 are ENHRY and SYGVKD. V gave up 11 bases and J gave up 5 bases; unmatched junction bases: 11. CDR3 length: 14 amino acids. In nucleotides, the CDR3 is TGTGCCGCATCTCGCACTAGCGGGAGTGACGAGCAGTACTTC. Translating gives CAASRTSGSDEQYF.

The rearrangement uses TRBV7-2 and TRBJ2-7; TRBD2 matches at 8 bases. V was pared by 2 bases and J by 0 bases, with 6 bases of the junction left unmatched. Germline V CDR1 and CDR2: SGHTA, FQGNSA. The CDR3 sequence is 16 residues long. This CDR3 is CASSLSGGTSSYEQYF. CDR3 coding DNA: TGTGCCAGCAGCTTATCGGGTGGGACTAGCTCCTACGAGCAGTACTTC. Full variable domain (outside the CDR3, taken from reference TRBV7-2 and TRBJ2-7): GAGVSQSPSNKVTEKGKDVELRCDPISGHTALYWYRQSLGQGLEFLIYFQGNSAPDKSGLPSDRFSAERTGGSVSTLTIQRTQQEDSAVYLCASSLSGGTSSYEQYFGPGTRLTVT.

V is TRBV7-2 and J is TRBJ2-7; unclear D gene. V dropped 5 bases and J dropped 6 bases, with 8 bases sitting between them. The CDR3 has 11 residues. Germline V gene lookup returns CDR1 SGHTA and CDR2 FQGNSA. This chain's CDR3 is CASSRIGEQYF. As DNA, the CDR3 is TGTGCCAGCAGCCGAATTGGCGAGCAGTACTTC.

This chain links TRBV5-1 with TRBJ2-7, with TRBD1 matching over 9 bases. The CDR3 loop spans 16 amino acids. V shed 3 bases and J 2 bases; nucleotides not matched to a gene: 9. The germline V gene has CDR1 SGHRS and CDR2 YFSETQ. As DNA, the CDR3 is TGCGCCAGCAGCTCAAACTTACGACAGGGGGCCTACGAGCAGTACTTC. Encoded protein: CASSSNLRQGAYEQYF.

This clonotype was detected only a few times. This chain connects TRBV20-1 to TRBJ2-1, with TRBD2 matching 7 bases. Unmatched junction bases numbered 7, after V lost 6 bases and J lost 2 bases. Germline CDR1 and CDR2: DFQATT and SNEGSKA (reference sequence). The CDR3 covers 14 residues. CDR3 nucleotides: TGCAGTGCGGATCCTAGCGGAACCTACAATGAGCAGTTCTTC. It specifies CSADPSGTYNEQFF.

J is TRBJ2-7 and V is TRBV7-2, with TRBD2 matching over 10 bases. The V gene end was trimmed by 5 bases and the J gene end by 6 bases; junction bases not matched to a gene: 10. Germline values: CDR1 SGHTA, CDR2 FQGNSA. This CDR3 contains 15 residues. The DNA for the CDR3 is TGTGCCAGCAGCCCCTGGCAGCGGGAGGGCTCCGAGCAGTACTTC. Its protein is CASSPWQREGSEQYF.

This clonotype has only a few counts. The chain recombines TRBV9 with TRBJ2-1, with D perhaps being TRBD1 or TRBD2 (6 bases each). CDR1 is SGDLS, CDR2 YYNGEE, per germline. The CDR3 covers 12 residues. V lost 3 bases to trimming and J lost 7 bases, with 8 bases between them. The CDR3 DNA is TGTGCCAGCAGCGCGGGGGCGAATGAGCAGTTCTTC. It codes for CASSAGANEQFF. The complete variable domain, with remaining parts taken from reference TRBV9 and TRBJ2-1, reads DSGVTQTPKHLITATGQRVTLRCSPRSGDLSVYWYQQSLDQGLQFLIQYYNGEERAKGNILERFSAQQFPDLHSELNLSSLELGDSALYFCASSAGANEQFFGPGTRLTVL.

The rearrangement joins TRBV20-1 to TRBJ2-3; 7 positions match TRBD1. V lost 0 bases and J lost 4; bases outside the gene matches: 10. The CDR3 sequence is 16 residues long. Per the germline V gene, CDR1 is DFQATT and CDR2 is SNEGSKA (reference sequence). CDR3 region: CSARENGRGTSDTQYF. The CDR3 region has the DNA TGCAGTGCTAGAGAGAACGGCAGGGGGACGTCAGATACGCAGTATTTT.

The CDR3 DNA is TGTGCCAGCCGAGGGGGACAAGAGCAGTACTTC. Residues: CASRGGQEQYF. The genes are TRBV3-1 and TRBJ2-7; D might be TRBD1 (6 bases). The CDR3 consists of 11 residues. The germline V gene encodes CDR1 LGHDT and CDR2 YNNKEL (reference sequence). The V end was cut by 8 bases, the J end by 7 bases, with 12 bases between.

This clonotype was seen a few times. The genes are TRBV14 and TRBJ2-5; D is unclear. Germline loops: CDR1 SGHDN, CDR2 FVKESK. This CDR3 spans 17 amino acids. Trimming shortened V by 1 base and J by 2 bases, and 17 bases separated the two germline ends. The CDR3 loop is CASSQGLTVSGQETQYF. CDR3 DNA: TGTGCCAGCAGCCAAGGGTTGACGGTTTCCGGGCAAGAGACCCAGTACTTC.

This clonotype was detected a few times. The chain employs TRBV5-6 and TRBJ1-1, with a tentative D call TRBD1 (5 bases). V lost 4 bases to trimming and J lost 1 base, with 11 bases between them. The germline V gene encodes CDR1 SGHDT and CDR2 YYEEEE. The CDR3 has 14 amino acids. CDR3 residues: CASSQGRPNTEAFF. The DNA for the CDR3 is TGTGCCAGCAGCCAGGGACGGCCGAACACTGAAGCTTTCTTT.

The V gene is TRBV20-1, the J gene TRBJ2-7, with a weak D call TRBD2 (6 bases). The germline V gene has CDR1 DFQATT and CDR2 SNEGSKA (reference sequence). CDR3 length: 14 amino acids. The ends were cut back, 5 bases at V and 3 bases at J, with 17 bases in the middle. The DNA of the CDR3 is TGCAGTGCTGGTCGACGGAGGGCAGACTACGAGCAGTACTTC. It is translated as CSAGRRRADYEQYF.

The sample holds a few counts of this clonotype. V and J are TRBV12-3 or TRBV12-4 and TRBJ2-4; either TRBD1 or TRBD2 may fit D (5 bases each). The V end was cut by 8 bases, the J end by 6 bases, with 11 bases between. The CDR3 has 12 residues. The CDR3 DNA sequence: TGTGCCAGCCGGGGACCTCCAAACATTCAGTACTTC. This sequence encodes CASRGPPNIQYF.